This passage covers 23 T cell receptor beta chains from one sample sequenced in a study of blood T cell repertoires in COVID-19. Clones were read by immunoSEQ multiplex PCR, and TCRdb kept only the in-frame ones, dropping some. The sample includes hundreds of thousands of clones, 85% of them seen just once. The sample comprised peripheral blood. Receptors originate from a human donor in a cohort sampled during active COVID-19.

The chain carries TRBV5-4 and TRBJ2-1; the D is unclear. V gave up 0 bases and J gave up 7 bases, with 14 bases separating them. Germline lookup yields CDR1 SGHNT and CDR2 YYREEE (reference sequence). The length of the CDR3 is 15 residues. This chain's CDR3 is CASSLGAPLSNEQFF. CDR3 bases: TGTGCCAGCAGCTTGGGGGCTCCCCTTAGTAATGAGCAGTTCTTC.

This clone was detected once. V usage is TRBV28 and J usage is TRBJ1-1; maybe TRBD1 (6 bases). Germline CDR1 and CDR2: MDHEN and SYDVKM. The V end lost 8 bases, the J end lost 5 bases, and 24 bases lay between the germline ends. This CDR3 region has 16 residues. The CDR3 region is CASCSPYGDTETEAFF. DNA for the CDR3: TGTGCCAGCTGCTCGCCCTATGGGGACACGGAAACTGAAGCTTTCTTT.

DNA of the CDR3: TGTGCCAGCACGACAGGGGCCTTAAACATTCAGTACTTC. It encodes CASTTGALNIQYF. The chain employs TRBV19 and TRBJ2-4, with 8 bases matching TRBD1. Per germline, CDR1 LNHDA and CDR2 SQIVND (reference sequence). This CDR3 has 13 residues. V lost 9 bases to trimming and J lost 6 bases; unmatched junction nucleotides: 7.

The rearrangement joins TRBV28 to TRBJ2-5; maybe TRBD2 (5 bases). V lost 7 bases and J lost 0, with 15 bases in between. Per germline, CDR1 MDHEN and CDR2 SYDVKM. The CDR3 covers 15 residues. The CDR3 reads CASTSLRGYQETQYF. The CDR3 region has the DNA TGTGCCAGCACCTCCCTCCGGGGATACCAAGAGACCCAGTACTTC.

This rearrangement joins TRBV25-1 to TRBJ1-1; no clear D gene. In germline, CDR1 is MGHDK, CDR2 SYGVNS. V lost 3 bases, J lost 0 bases, and 5 bases lay in between. CDR3 length: 13 residues. The CDR3 bases are TGTGCCAGCAGTGACCGTCTGAACACTGAAGCTTTCTTT. It specifies CASSDRLNTEAFF.

The chain carries TRBV3-1 (or the pseudogene TRBV3-2) and TRBJ1-4; D not resolved. This CDR3 contains 17 residues. V lost 1 base and J lost 6, with 18 bases in between. CDR1 and CDR2 (germline): LGHDT, YNNKEL (reference sequence). In DNA, the CDR3 is TGTGCCAGCAGCCAAGGGCTTCGGTTGGAGGCGGATGAAAAACTGTTTTTT. It translates to CASSQGLRLEADEKLFF.

The table lists this clone with a count of one. The chain recombines TRBV20-1 with TRBJ2-7; D is ambiguous. Looked up from germline, CDR1 is DFQATT and CDR2 is SNEGSKA (reference sequence). CDR3 length equals 11 residues. V was shortened by 5 bases and J by 4 bases, with 9 bases between the two germline ends. In DNA form, the CDR3 reads TGCAGTGCTTATGACTTGTACGAGCAGTACTTC. Amino acid sequence: CSAYDLYEQYF.

The V and J genes are TRBV30 and TRBJ2-1; D is ambiguous. V gave up 5 bases and J gave up 3 bases, with 8 bases separating them. This CDR3 is 12 amino acids long. CDR1 and CDR2 from the germline V gene are GTSNPN and SVGIG (reference sequence). CDR3 sequence reads: CAWDGLYNEQFF. The CDR3 DNA follows: TGTGCCTGGGACGGTCTCTACAATGAGCAGTTCTTC.

The chain carries TRBV28 and TRBJ2-5; 11 bases align to TRBD2. CDR1 and CDR2 from the germline V gene are MDHEN and SYDVKM. V trimming: 2 bases; J trimming: 2 bases; junction bases outside the gene matches: 10. There are 18 residues in the CDR3. CDR3 loop: CASSLELGTSGTQETQYF. Written as DNA, the CDR3 is TGTGCCAGCAGTTTAGAGCTTGGGACTAGCGGTACTCAAGAGACCCAGTACTTC.

The chain has TRBV6-5 and TRBJ1-2; no clear D. CDR3 size: 13 residues. The germline V gene has CDR1 MNHEY and CDR2 SVGAGI. V dropped 8 bases and J dropped 8 bases, with 18 bases sitting between them. CDR3: CASRILRGLGYTF. CDR3 coding DNA: TGTGCCAGCCGCATACTTCGGGGTTTAGGCTACACCTTC.

On this clone: The junction and the germline gene differ at one end; a read error may be behind it. The CDR3 coding sequence is TGCAGCGCTGAACAGGGGGCAGGAAGTGGCTACACCTTC. Protein sequence: CSAEQGAGSGYTF. The chain employs TRBV29-1 and TRBJ1-2, with TRBD1 matching over 9 bases. CDR3 length: 13 residues. From germline, CDR1 is SQVTM and CDR2 ANQGSEA. Full variable domain (outside the CDR3, taken from reference TRBV29-1 and TRBJ1-2): SAVISQKPSRDICQRGTSLTIQCQVDSQVTMMFWYRQQPGQSLTLIATANQGSEATYESGFVIDKFPISRPNLTFSTLTVSNMSPEDSSIYLCSAEQGAGSGYTFGSGTRLTVV.

The count of this clone is one. The V call is TRBV3-1 (or the pseudogene TRBV3-2), the J call TRBJ1-2; TRBD1 aligns across 7 bases. The CDR3 runs to 14 residues. Germline-derived CDR1 and CDR2 are LGHDT and YNNKEL (reference sequence). The ends lost 5 bases at V and 8 bases at J; junction bases unmatched: 11. The CDR3 DNA follows: TGTGCCAGCAGCAAACGGGACAGTCAGCGCGGCTACACCTTC. Amino acids: CASSKRDSQRGYTF.

The J gene is TRBJ2-1, the V gene TRBV4-1; possibly TRBD1 for D (6 bases). Per the germline V gene, CDR1 is MGHRA and CDR2 is YSYEKL. Trimming took off 5 bases at V and 8 bases at J, with 22 bases between the two ends. This CDR3 has 16 amino acids. Here the CDR3 reads CASSGRESTGSDEQFF. The CDR3, as DNA: TGCGCCAGCAGCGGGAGAGAGAGTACAGGGTCGGATGAGCAGTTCTTC.

This clone was seen a single time. The genes are TRBV4-2 and TRBJ2-3; weak D call: TRBD1 (6 bases). The CDR3 is made up of 13 amino acids. From germline, CDR1 is LGHNA and CDR2 YNFKEQ. V was pared by 4 bases and J by 5 bases, with 10 bases between. In DNA form, the CDR3 reads TGTGCCAGCAGCCGGAGGACAGAAGATACGCAGTATTTT. As protein: CASSRRTEDTQYF.

The chain combines TRBV11-2 with TRBJ2-2; TRBD2 matches 8 bases. The CDR3 runs to 14 residues. Trimming removed 2 bases from V and 7 bases from J; junction bases left unmatched: 3. Germline CDR1 and CDR2: SGHAT and FQNNGV. As DNA, the CDR3 is TGTGCCAGCAGCTTAACGGGAGGGAACGGGGAGCTGTTTTTT. It specifies CASSLTGGNGELFF.

The CDR3 nucleotides read TGTGCCAGCAGAATACAGGGCTCCACAGATACGCAGTATTTT. Its translation: CASRIQGSTDTQYF. The chain has TRBV6-5 and TRBJ2-3; D is possibly TRBD1 (6 bases). The ends were cut back, 6 bases at V and 2 bases at J, with 12 bases in the middle. The CDR3 totals 14 residues. Germline values: CDR1 MNHEY, CDR2 SVGAGI.

The CDR3 here is CASTSVADYEQYF. The CDR3, as DNA: TGCGCCAGCACCTCTGTGGCGGACTACGAGCAGTACTTC. The chain links TRBV10-1 to TRBJ2-7; D not resolved. The CDR3 extends over 13 amino acids. Germline values: CDR1 WNHNN, CDR2 SYGVQD (reference sequence). Deletions cut 7 bases from V and 3 bases from J, with 13 bases between.

The chain combines TRBV7-9 with TRBJ1-4; maybe TRBD1 (5 bases). The CDR3 has 16 residues. V lost 0 bases, J lost 7 bases, and 15 bases lay in between. Germline values: CDR1 SEHNR, CDR2 FQNEAQ (reference sequence). CDR3 loop: CASSLALGAGGEKLFF. The CDR3, as DNA: TGTGCCAGCAGCTTAGCGCTTGGGGCTGGCGGTGAAAAACTGTTTTTT.

This clone was recorded only once. The V and J genes are TRBV7-9 and TRBJ1-1, with 11 bases identical to TRBD1. CDR1 and CDR2 (germline): SEHNR, FQNEAQ (reference sequence). The CDR3 runs 13 residues. V lost 5 bases to trimming and J lost 10 bases; unmatched junction nucleotides: 6. CDR3 in amino acids: CASSPGTGGVAFF. CDR3 DNA: TGTGCCAGCAGCCCGGGGACAGGGGGTGTAGCTTTCTTT.

The V gene is TRBV27, the J gene TRBJ2-7; maybe TRBD2 (5 bases). CDR1 is MNHEY and CDR2 is SMNVEV in the germline V gene (reference sequence). CDR3 length equals 16 residues. V was shortened by 6 bases and J by 6 bases, with 24 bases between the two germline ends. CDR3 protein: CASRITSSIWAGEQYF. CDR3 bases: TGTGCCAGCAGAATAACTAGTTCAATTTGGGCTGGCGAGCAGTACTTC.

The chain carries TRBV7-2 and TRBJ2-2; 7 bases are a match to TRBD2. Germline CDR1 reads SGHTA; CDR2 reads FQGNSA. The CDR3 has 15 residues. J lost 4 bases, V lost 3 bases, and 5 bases had no gene match. CDR3 sequence (DNA): TGTGCCAGCAGCTTGGAAGCGGGAACCACCGGGGAGCTGTTTTTT. This sequence encodes CASSLEAGTTGELFF.

This clone came up once. The chain has TRBV28 and TRBJ2-1; D not resolved. Looked up from germline, CDR1 is MDHEN and CDR2 is SYDVKM. V was clipped by 6 bases and J by 10 bases, with 10 bases between them. The CDR3 consists of 11 residues. The CDR3 region has the DNA TGTGCCAGCAGCCCACTACTAGAGCAGTTCTTC. This translates into CASSPLLEQFF.

The chain is built from TRBV2 and TRBJ2-2; a weak D match, TRBD2 (5 bases). Germline lookup yields CDR1 SNHLY and CDR2 FYNNEI. With 4 bases removed from V and 7 bases from J, the gap between germline ends came to 16 bases. The CDR3 consists of 15 residues. The CDR3 loop is CASSAPGYDNGELFF. CDR3 bases: TGTGCCAGCAGTGCACCGGGGTATGACAACGGGGAGCTGTTTTTT.